The 7 T cell receptor beta chains listed next were all sequenced from one sample in a study of technical replicates of blood from a handful of donors. Sequencing used immunoSEQ multiplex PCR; TCRdb keeps in-frame clones, though not all of them. This table holds around 83,000 clones, 94% found once. The sequencing sample was made of T cells isolated from PBMCs. The receptor source for this set is a human donor in good health.

This clone appeared a single time. The genes are TRBV28 and TRBJ2-7; D possibly corresponds to TRBD2 (6 bases). V gave up 6 bases and J gave up 4 bases, with 13 bases separating them. The V gene's germline CDR1 is MDHEN and CDR2 SYDVKM. The length of the CDR3 is 13 residues. The CDR3 region is CASRPGLSYEQYF. The CDR3 DNA reads TGTGCCAGCAGACCCGGACTATCGTACGAGCAGTACTTC.

The J gene is TRBJ2-7, the V gene TRBV7-9; no reliable D call. V dropped 6 bases and J dropped 4 bases, with 10 bases sitting between them. Germline V CDR1 and CDR2: SEHNR, FQNEAQ (reference sequence). This CDR3 has 12 amino acids. Written as DNA, the CDR3 is TGTGCCAGCAGTGAAGCCGTTTACGAGCAGTACTTC. As protein: CASSEAVYEQYF.

This sequence joins TRBV30 and TRBJ1-2; 9 nucleotides agree with TRBD1. The CDR3 covers 14 residues. CDR1 is GTSNPN and CDR2 is SVGIG in the germline V gene (reference sequence). Trimming at V came to 5 bases and at J to 4 bases, leaving 8 bases not matched to a gene. This chain's CDR3 is CAWGTGIFSYGYTF. Here the CDR3 DNA reads TGTGCCTGGGGGACAGGGATTTTTAGCTATGGCTACACCTTC.

Here the CDR3 DNA reads TGTGCCAGCTCACCATCGGGGGGGGCTAGTAATTCACCCCTCCACTTT. Its protein is CASSPSGGASNSPLHF. The chain is built from TRBV18 and TRBJ1-6; possibly TRBD1 for D (6 bases). The CDR3 is 16 residues long. Trimming took off 2 bases at V and 6 bases at J, with 14 bases between the two ends. CDR1 and CDR2 (germline): KGHSH, LQKENI.

The DNA of the CDR3 is TGTGCCAGCAGCTTAGGCCGTGGTTTCGGTACGCAGTATTTT. It translates to CASSLGRGFGTQYF. The chain joins TRBV13 to TRBJ2-3; D is unresolved. Per germline, CDR1 PRHDT and CDR2 FYEKMQ (reference sequence). V dropped 0 bases and J dropped 8 bases, with 12 bases sitting between them. The CDR3 runs to 14 residues.

This rearrangement joins TRBV27 to TRBJ1-5; 9 bases map to TRBD1. The V gene end was trimmed by 6 bases and the J gene end by 7 bases; junction bases not matched to a gene: 7. Germline values: CDR1 MNHEY, CDR2 SMNVEV (reference sequence). This CDR3 region has 14 residues. The CDR3 sequence is CASSQQGAHQPQHF. The CDR3 DNA reads as TGTGCCAGCAGCCAACAGGGGGCACACCAGCCCCAGCATTTT.

This chain uses TRBV10-3 with TRBJ1-2; no reliable D call. The CDR3 totals 14 residues. The V gene lost 5 bases and the J gene lost 6 bases, with 16 bases spanning the gap. Germline-derived CDR1 and CDR2 are ENHRY and SYGVKD. This chain's CDR3 is CAISSRAQEDGYTF. In DNA form, the CDR3 reads TGTGCCATCAGTTCTAGGGCGCAGGAGGATGGCTACACCTTC.